Sequencing of this T cell receptor beta chain was carried out in a study of T cell repertoires in cytomegalovirus infection. As for the study in general: Based on public TCR beta signatures, there were indications of CMV infection and of a matching HLA type.

Using its own MiXCR run on the reads, TCRdb lists one record per CDR3 protein. The data hold almost 500,000 distinct CDR3 sequences, with roughly 12% observed a single time. The ends lost 4 bases at V and 5 bases at J; junction bases unmatched: 24. The CDR3 covers 20 residues. The germline V gene encodes CDR1 SGHNT and CDR2 YYREEE (reference sequence). Study-level findings and limits: The study identified carriers of CMV plus the relevant HLA from cumulative public TCR beta family frequency. CMV-specific TCR beta clonotypes restricted by HLA-C were the ones dominating the ex vivo response.

The table lists this clonotype with many counts. The antigen remains unidentified. The source of this sequence is a human donor in good health (CMV status not recorded). Some clones in this sample may be carry-over from other donors' samples. This chain joins TRBV5-4 and TRBJ2-4; 7 nucleotides line up with TRBD1. The sequencing input was PBMCs. Here the CDR3 DNA reads TGTGCCAGCAGCCACGGGACAGTCCACGCGTTTAGGAAACAGGAAAACATTCAGTACTTC. Translated: CASSHGTVHAFRKQENIQYF. Using reference TRBV5-4 and TRBJ2-4 for the parts outside the CDR3, the full variable domain is ETGVTQSPTHLIKTRGQQVTLRCSSQSGHNTVSWYQQALGQGPQFIFQYYREEENGRGNFPPRFSGLQFPNYSSELNVNALELDDSALYLCASSHGTVHAFRKQENIQYFGAGTRLSVL.